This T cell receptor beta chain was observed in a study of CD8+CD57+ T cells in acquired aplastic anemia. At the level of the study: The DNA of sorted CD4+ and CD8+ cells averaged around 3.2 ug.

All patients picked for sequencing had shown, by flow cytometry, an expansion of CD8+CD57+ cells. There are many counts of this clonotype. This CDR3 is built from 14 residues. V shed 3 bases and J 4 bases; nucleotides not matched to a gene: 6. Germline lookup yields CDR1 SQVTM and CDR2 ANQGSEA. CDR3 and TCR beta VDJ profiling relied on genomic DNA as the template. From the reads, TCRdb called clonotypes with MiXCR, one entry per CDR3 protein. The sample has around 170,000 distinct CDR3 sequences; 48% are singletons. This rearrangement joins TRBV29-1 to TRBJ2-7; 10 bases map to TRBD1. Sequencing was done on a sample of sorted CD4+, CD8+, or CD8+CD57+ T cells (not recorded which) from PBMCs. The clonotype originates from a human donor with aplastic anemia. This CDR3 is CSVEKGDRGYEQYF. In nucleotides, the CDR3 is TGCAGCGTTGAGAAGGGGGACAGGGGTTACGAGCAGTACTTC.